A selection of T cell receptor beta chains follows, all from one sample in a study of T cells in tuberculosis. Profiled with immunoSEQ multiplex PCR; TCRdb holds only in-frame clones, not every one. The sample yields fewer than 35,000 clones, less than 97% seen once. The sequenced material came from PBMCs. The receptor source for this set is a donor aged 10-30 years with latent tuberculosis or without tuberculosis infection. The CDR3 runs from the conserved cysteine through the conserved F or W. D genes are given only for firm matches. Not all rows give a size; the values are once, few, many and, for expanded clones, a class.

TRBV7-9	TRBJ2-7	-	-	CASRLDSSSYEQYF	TGTGCCAGCAGATTGGACTCGAGCTCCTACGAGCAGTACTTC
TRBV5-4	TRBJ2-4	-	-	CASSLDGRGASRIQYF	TGTGCCAGCAGCTTGGATGGCAGGGGGGCCTCTCGCATTCAGTACTTC
TRBV11-2	TRBJ2-5	-	TRBD1	CASSQGQGAVQETQYF	TGTGCCAGCAGCCAGGGACAGGGGGCAGTGCAAGAGACCCAGTACTTC
TRBV4-1	TRBJ2-3	-	-	CASSQVEIGTGLTDTQYF	TGCGCCAGCAGCCAAGTGGAGATAGGGACTGGACTCACAGATACGCAGTATTTT
TRBV13	TRBJ1-2	-	-	CASSLGSGQGDYGYTF	TGTGCCAGCAGCTTAGGTTCGGGTCAGGGTGACTATGGCTACACCTTC
TRBV4-2	TRBJ2-2	-	TRBD2	CASSFPIAGTNTGELFF	TGTGCCAGCAGCTTTCCTATAGCGGGGACGAACACCGGGGAGCTGTTTTTT
TRBV7-8	TRBJ2-5	-	-	CASSRNPRRGLVETQYF	TGTGCCAGCAGCCGAAACCCCCGGAGGGGCCTGGTGGAGACCCAGTACTTC
TRBV15	TRBJ2-3	-	-	CATSQRGGDTQYF	TGTGCCACCAGCCAAAGGGGGGGAGATACGCAGTATTTT
TRBV4-1	TRBJ2-1	-	TRBD2	CASSQAAGGPGNEQFF	TGCGCCAGCAGCCAAGCAGCGGGGGGGCCTGGCAATGAGCAGTTCTTC
TRBV7-2	TRBJ2-7	-	-	CASSSAQGRSYEQYF	TGTGCCAGCAGCTCCGCACAGGGTAGGTCCTACGAGCAGTACTTC
TRBV5-1	TRBJ2-7	-	TRBD1	CASSSRGRYEQYF	TGCGCCAGCAGCTCTAGGGGGCGGTACGAGCAGTACTTC
TRBV5-4	TRBJ1-4	-	-	CASSGGVSNEKLFF	TGTGCCAGCAGCGGAGGGGTTTCTAATGAAAAACTGTTTTTT
TRBV9	TRBJ2-7	-	-	CASSVSQGSHEQYF	TGTGCCAGCAGCGTAAGCCAGGGGTCCCACGAGCAGTACTTC
TRBV9	TRBJ2-5	-	-	CASSVNSLHSETQYF	TGTGCCAGCAGCGTAAACAGCCTCCACAGCGAGACCCAGTACTTC
TRBV18	TRBJ2-5	-	TRBD1	CASTGQGTEETQYF	TGTGCCAGCACGGGACAGGGGACTGAAGAGACCCAGTACTTC
TRBV6-1	TRBJ2-1	-	TRBD1	CASSGDREGDEQFF	TGTGCCAGCAGTGGTGACAGGGAAGGCGATGAGCAGTTCTTC
TRBV11-2	TRBJ2-3	-	-	CASSLGQAFSDTQYF	TGTGCCAGCAGCTTAGGACAAGCTTTTTCAGATACGCAGTATTTT
TRBV7-2	TRBJ1-1	-	-	CASSFGGASNTEAFF	TGTGCCAGCAGCTTCGGAGGGGCTTCGAACACTGAAGCTTTCTTT
TRBV14	TRBJ2-1	-	-	CASSQGPQQFF	TGTGCCAGCAGCCAAGGGCCCCAGCAGTTCTTC
TRBV11-2	TRBJ1-1	-	TRBD1	CASSLSNRGTEAFF	TGTGCCAGCAGCTTATCCAACAGGGGCACTGAAGCTTTCTTT
TRBV19	TRBJ2-5	-	-	CASSIIGGETQYF	TGTGCCAGTAGTATTATTGGAGGGGAGACCCAGTACTTC
TRBV19	TRBJ2-7	-	-	CASSPSRVAGRSSYEQYF	TGTGCCAGTAGTCCCAGCAGGGTTGCGGGGCGGAGCTCCTACGAGCAGTACTTC
TRBV19	TRBJ2-7	-	TRBD1	CASSIDLGDRSSYEQYF	TGTGCCAGTAGTATAGATTTGGGGGACAGAAGCTCCTACGAGCAGTACTTC
TRBV5-1	TRBJ2-2	-	-	CASSLVREKFGELFF	TGCGCCAGCAGCTTGGTGAGGGAGAAGTTCGGGGAGCTGTTTTTT
TRBV11-2	TRBJ2-7	-	TRBD2	CASSLAGTSGPSREQYF	TGTGCCAGCAGCTTGGCGGGAACTAGCGGCCCTTCGCGGGAGCAGTACTTC
TRBV28	TRBJ2-7	few	TRBD2	CASSSLAGGPIEQYF	TGTGCCAGCAGTAGCTTAGCGGGAGGGCCGATCGAGCAGTACTTC
TRBV6-5	TRBJ1-2	-	-	CASSVDGGGYTF	TGTGCCAGCAGTGTCGATGGAGGTGGCTACACCTTC